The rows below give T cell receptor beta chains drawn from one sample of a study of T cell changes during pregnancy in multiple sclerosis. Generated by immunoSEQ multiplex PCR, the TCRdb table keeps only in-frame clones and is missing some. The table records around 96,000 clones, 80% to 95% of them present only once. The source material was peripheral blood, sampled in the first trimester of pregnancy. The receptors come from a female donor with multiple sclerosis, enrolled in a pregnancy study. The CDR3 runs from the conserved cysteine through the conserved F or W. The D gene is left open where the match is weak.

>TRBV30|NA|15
CAWSVRGRPNTEAFF
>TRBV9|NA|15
CASSAVEGGVYGYTF
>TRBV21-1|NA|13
CGSTGDSGQPQHF
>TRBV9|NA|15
CASSSRRGGVGKLFF
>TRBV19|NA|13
CASSLGGATEAFF
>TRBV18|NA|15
CASSPPYRGTDTQYF
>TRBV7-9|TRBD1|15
CASSPGQGWDTEAFF
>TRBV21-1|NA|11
CASSARDTQYF
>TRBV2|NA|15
CASSERGFEGSPLHF
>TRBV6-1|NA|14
CASSVRGLITEAFF
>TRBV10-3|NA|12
CAIGQKDYEQYF
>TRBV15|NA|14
CATSSRTPAGELFF
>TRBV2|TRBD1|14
CASNRPGQEARYTF
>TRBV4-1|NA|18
CASSQDPTGMTGANEQFF
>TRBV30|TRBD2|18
CAWDTSGALAGIWYEQYF
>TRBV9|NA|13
CASSKQMNTEAFF
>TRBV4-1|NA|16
CASSQEQGLSGNTIYF
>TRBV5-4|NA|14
CASSLGGALDLAFF
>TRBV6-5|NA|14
CASSSMRPDQPQHF
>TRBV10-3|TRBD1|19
CAIIGFRDRGDCNTGELFF
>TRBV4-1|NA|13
CASSQGGTYEQYF
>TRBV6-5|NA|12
CASRGRNYGYTF
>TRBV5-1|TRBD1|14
CASSSDRVGTEAFF
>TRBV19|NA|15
CASSPTGAGYTEAFF
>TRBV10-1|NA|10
CASRSLWQFF
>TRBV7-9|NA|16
CASTFTPPKTGNTIYF
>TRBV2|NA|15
CASSNPGGARETQYF
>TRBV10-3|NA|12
CAIRQGGTEAFF
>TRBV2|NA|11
CASQGNEKLFF
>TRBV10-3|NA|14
CAISTGTTYNEQFF
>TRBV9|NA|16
CASSEEGGVAADTQYF
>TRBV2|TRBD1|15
CASSGREDRYTEAFF
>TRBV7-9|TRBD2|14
CASSYSGANYEQYF
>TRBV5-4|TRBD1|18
CASSLPGTGDNGANVLTF
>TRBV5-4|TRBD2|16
CASSWTSGASSYEQYF
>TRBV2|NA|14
CASSQARPNEKLFF